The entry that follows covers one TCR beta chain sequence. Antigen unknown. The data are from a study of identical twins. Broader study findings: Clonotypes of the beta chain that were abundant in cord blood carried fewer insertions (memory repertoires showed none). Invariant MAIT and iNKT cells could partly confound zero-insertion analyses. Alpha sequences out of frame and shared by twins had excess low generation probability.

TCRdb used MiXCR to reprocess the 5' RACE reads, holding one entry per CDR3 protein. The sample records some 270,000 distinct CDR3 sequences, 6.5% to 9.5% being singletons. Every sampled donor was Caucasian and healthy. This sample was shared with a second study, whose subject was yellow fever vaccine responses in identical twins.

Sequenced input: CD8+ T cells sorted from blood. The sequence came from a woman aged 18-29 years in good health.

CDR3 nucleotides: TGCAGCGTTGTATCGCCGGGGGCCAACATTCAGTACTTC. It is translated as CSVVSPGANIQYF. The rearrangement uses TRBV29-1 and TRBJ2-4, with D perhaps being TRBD1 or TRBD2 (6 bases each). Germline CDR1 is SQVTM and CDR2 is ANQGSEA. The CDR3 is 13 amino acids. The V gene lost 4 bases and the J gene lost 7 bases, with 14 bases spanning the gap.